This paragraph reports one T cell receptor (beta chain). Measured with immunoSEQ multiplex PCR; TCRdb has only the in-frame clones, and not every one. The sample contains 100,000 or so clones, under 96% of which appear only once. This sample is part of a study of technical replicates of blood from a handful of donors. Germline CDR1 MNHNY, CDR2 SVGAGI (reference sequence). With 6 bases clipped from V and 4 bases from J, the junction kept 0 bases outside the gene matches. CDR3 length: 13 residues. This sequence originates from a human donor in good health. The gene calls are TRBV6-6 and TRBJ2-1; TRBD1 aligns across 10 bases. Sequencing input: T cells isolated from PBMCs. CDR3 loop: CASRGQGYNEQFF. The CDR3 coding sequence is TGTGCCAGCAGGGGACAGGGGTACAATGAGCAGTTCTTC.